These 9 T cell receptor beta chains were all obtained from the same sample, sequenced in a study of T-cell reconstitution after alpha-beta-depleted transplantation in children. Unique molecular identifiers were built into the TCRbeta library. A single record per CDR3 protein comes from TCRdb applying MiXCR to the PCR reads. The table includes over 400,000 distinct CDR3 sequences, 43% detected once. The sample in question was PBMCs, obtained before TCRalphabeta/CD19-depleted stem cell transplant. These receptors were collected from a girl between 2 and 10 years old with aplastic anemia, due to receive a stem cell transplant.

The chain couples TRBV20-1 to TRBJ2-3, with a weak D call TRBD2 (5 bases). The V and J ends lost 6 bases and 1 base respectively, with 11 bases between them. CDR3 length: 13 amino acids. Germline V lookup: CDR1 DFQATT, CDR2 SNEGSKA (reference sequence). The CDR3 loop reads CSAIPGGTDTQYF. The DNA of the CDR3 is TGCAGTGCCATCCCCGGGGGCACAGATACGCAGTATTTT.

V and J are TRBV27 and TRBJ2-3, with TRBD1 matching over 10 bases. Trimming cost V 10 bases and J 6 bases; bases outside gene matches: 10. CDR3 size: 14 residues. Germline CDR1 reads MNHEY; CDR2 reads SMNVEV (reference sequence). In DNA, the CDR3 is TGTGCCACCATCCGGGACAGGGGCGCCGATACGCAGTATTTT. Amino acid sequence: CATIRDRGADTQYF.

The CDR3 sequence is CASSFGQQVYF. The CDR3 DNA sequence: TGTGCCAGCAGCTTTGGGCAGCAAGTATATTTT. V usage is TRBV7-2 and J usage is TRBJ1-3, with D uncertain. Trimming cost V 3 bases and J 14 bases, with 11 bases left between them. Germline CDR1 SGHTA, CDR2 FQGNSA. The CDR3 contains 11 residues.

CDR3 bases: TGTGCCAGCAGTACCAGACTAGCGGGGACCGGAAAGTACAATGAGCAGTTCTTC. It translates to CASSTRLAGTGKYNEQFF. The chain joins TRBV27 to TRBJ2-1, with 11 positions matching TRBD2. Trimming took 5 bases from V and 4 from J; bases not matched to a gene: 13. CDR1 and CDR2 from the germline V gene are MNHEY and SMNVEV (reference sequence). The CDR3 is 18 amino acids.

This clonotype was counted a few times. CDR3 loop: CASSFRSGPSTDTQYF. In DNA, the CDR3 is TGCGCCAGCAGCTTTAGGAGCGGACCTAGCACAGATACGCAGTATTTT. The chain couples TRBV5-1 to TRBJ2-3; possibly TRBD2 for D (5 bases). From germline, CDR1 is SGHRS and CDR2 YFSETQ. V lost 2 bases and J lost 0, with 13 bases in between. This CDR3 has 16 amino acids.

This chain links TRBV1 with TRBJ2-1; TRBD2, as called in the table, went unchecked against the DNA. TRBV1 is noted as a pseudogene. The CDR3 totals 16 residues. The CDR3 nucleotides read TGCACCAGCAGCCAAGAGGGGACTAGCGGATACAATGAGCAGTTCTTC. Its protein is CTSSQEGTSGYNEQFF.

In nucleotides, the CDR3 is TGTGCCAGCAGCTTAGTTCCCAGGCGTGGTATCTTTGCAACTAATGAAAAACTGTTTTTT. Its protein product is CASSLVPRRGIFATNEKLFF. The J gene is TRBJ1-4, the V gene TRBV7-6; D uncertain. Germline CDR1 reads SGHVS; CDR2 reads FNYEAQ. V was pared by 1 base and J by 0 bases, with 21 bases between. CDR3 length: 20 amino acids.

There are many counts of this clonotype. V usage is TRBV12-3 or TRBV12-4 and J usage is TRBJ2-2, with D possibly being TRBD1 (6 bases). The CDR3 has 14 amino acids. V was shortened by 10 bases and J by 3 bases, with 15 bases between the two germline ends. CDR3 loop: CANSVGGYTGELFF. For the CDR3, the DNA is TGTGCCAACTCAGTTGGGGGCTACACCGGGGAGCTGTTTTTT.

J is TRBJ2-3 and V is TRBV7-2; TRBD1 is a possible D gene (6 bases). V was pared by 5 bases and J by 1 base, with 13 bases between. The CDR3 has 15 amino acids. CDR1 is SGHTA, CDR2 FQGNSA, per germline. This chain's CDR3 is CASSQTWTGTDTQYF. CDR3 in DNA: TGTGCCAGCAGCCAAACGTGGACAGGCACAGATACGCAGTATTTT.